The 30 T cell receptor beta chains below all came from one sample that was sequenced in a study of low-dose radiotherapy and immunotherapy resistance in tumors. First-strand cDNA used TRAV- and TRBV-specific primers, covering alpha and beta chains. With a constant-region primer and a V-primer adapter, TCRs were subjected to roughly 18 PCR cycles of amplification. TCRdb used MiXCR to reprocess the reads, holding one entry per CDR3 protein. The sample carries over 9,500 distinct CDR3 sequences, about 62% recorded once. These receptors were taken from a human donor with advanced metastatic prostate, ovarian, gallbladder or colorectal cancer (not recorded which). This table probably holds off-target reads from a library built for another chain.

The chain carries TRBV11-2 and TRBJ2-7; D tentatively reads TRBD1 or TRBD2 (5 bases each). Germline CDR1 and CDR2: SGHAT and FQNNGV. V lost 2 bases, J lost 7 bases, and 12 bases lay in between. The length of the CDR3 is 13 residues. The CDR3 DNA is TGTGCCAGCAGCTTATCCCCAGAGGGGGAGCAGTACTTC. It is translated as CASSLSPEGEQYF.

This chain connects TRBV6-5 to TRBJ1-2; TRBD1 might be the D (5 bases). V was clipped by 6 bases and J by 5 bases, with 16 bases between them. CDR1 and CDR2 (germline): MNHEY, SVGAGI. The CDR3 extends over 14 amino acids. The CDR3 loop reads CASRKVRGVYGYTF. CDR3 DNA: TGTGCCAGCAGAAAAGTCCGGGGGGTTTATGGCTACACCTTC.

The gene calls are TRBV5-4 and TRBJ2-1, with TRBD2 identical over 7 bases. The V gene's germline CDR1 is SGHNT and CDR2 YYREEE (reference sequence). With V trimmed by 4 bases and J by 4 bases, 8 bases remained unmatched. The CDR3 has 15 amino acids. CDR3: CASSPGRGRYNEQFF. The CDR3 DNA reads as TGTGCCAGCAGCCCAGGGCGGGGGAGGTACAATGAGCAGTTCTTC.

The chain joins TRBV5-1 to TRBJ2-7, with TRBD1 matching over 9 bases. CDR3 length equals 14 residues. The V gene end was trimmed by 4 bases and the J gene end by 4 bases; junction bases not matched to a gene: 6. Germline V gives CDR1 SGHRS, CDR2 YFSETQ. The CDR3 is CASSGGQGRYEQYF. The CDR3 DNA follows: TGCGCCAGCAGCGGAGGACAGGGGCGGTACGAGCAGTACTTC.

V and J are TRBV27 and TRBJ2-7; TRBD2 aligns across 7 bases. V shed 5 bases and J 1 base; nucleotides not matched to a gene: 8. CDR3 length: 15 residues. Germline CDR1 and CDR2: MNHEY and SMNVEV (reference sequence). The CDR3 bases are TGTGCCAGCAGTCCTAGCGGAAGAGATTCCTACGAGCAGTACTTC. Its protein product is CASSPSGRDSYEQYF.

The chain is built from TRBV19 and TRBJ2-3, with no clear D. The CDR3 length is 13 residues. Looked up from germline, CDR1 is LNHDA and CDR2 is SQIVND (reference sequence). V was cut by 3 bases and J by 4 bases, with 8 bases left in between. CDR3 protein: CASSMARSDTQYF. DNA for the CDR3: TGTGCCAGTAGTATGGCGCGGTCAGATACGCAGTATTTT.

This chain joins TRBV6-2 or TRBV6-3 and TRBJ2-4, with 7 bases that match TRBD2. With 3 bases clipped from V and 5 bases from J, the junction kept 16 bases outside the gene matches. The CDR3 runs 18 residues. CDR1 and CDR2 from the germline V gene are MNHEY and SVGEGT. The CDR3 spells CASSYPRSGLVSENIQYF. CDR3 sequence (DNA): TGTGCCAGCAGTTATCCCCGATCAGGACTAGTGTCCGAAAACATTCAGTACTTC.

V usage is TRBV7-9 and J usage is TRBJ2-4; D possibly matches TRBD1 or TRBD2 (5 bases each). The CDR3 length is 16 residues. Looked up from germline, CDR1 is SEHNR and CDR2 is FQNEAQ (reference sequence). Trimming took off 5 bases at V and 6 bases at J, with 20 bases between the two ends. The CDR3 loop is CASSRRGTEATNIQYF. CDR3 nucleotides: TGTGCCAGCAGCCGTCGAGGGACCGAAGCAACAAACATTCAGTACTTC.

The J gene is TRBJ2-5, the V gene TRBV6-2 or TRBV6-3, with 8 bases aligning to TRBD2. The trim removed 5 bases at V and 5 bases at J, leaving 4 bases unmatched. The CDR3 covers 13 residues. Looked up from germline, CDR1 is MNHEY and CDR2 is SVGEGT. The CDR3 is CASSRTGGETQYF. The CDR3 coding sequence is TGTGCCAGCAGTCGTACGGGGGGGGAGACCCAGTACTTC.

The rearrangement joins TRBV30 to TRBJ2-7; D ambiguous. There are 11 residues in the CDR3. V was clipped by 1 base and J by 5 bases, with 6 bases between them. CDR1 and CDR2 from the germline V gene are GTSNPN and SVGIG (reference sequence). The CDR3 spells CAWSGRHEQYF. The CDR3 region has the DNA TGTGCCTGGAGTGGGCGGCACGAGCAGTACTTC.

The rearrangement uses TRBV6-6 and TRBJ2-2, with TRBD1 identical over 10 bases. The junction had 2 bases not matched to a gene; V was cut back by 6 bases and J by 4 bases. This CDR3 comprises 14 residues. Germline CDR1 MNHNY, CDR2 SVGAGI (reference sequence). CDR3 amino acids: CASSWTGGTGELFF. The CDR3 nucleotides are TGTGCCAGCAGCTGGACAGGGGGCACCGGGGAGCTGTTTTTT.

This sequence joins TRBV6-2 or TRBV6-3 and TRBJ2-1, with 13 bases identical to TRBD2. CDR3 length: 14 amino acids. Germline V gene lookup returns CDR1 MNHEY and CDR2 SVGEGT. V lost 7 bases and J lost 7; bases outside the gene matches: 4. DNA of the CDR3: TGTGCCAGCAAAGGACTAGCGGGAGTGAATGAGCAGTTCTTC. Its protein product is CASKGLAGVNEQFF.

The DNA for the CDR3 is TGTGCCAGCAGTGTGACGGGAGGGCCCTACGAGCAGTACTTC. This codes for CASSVTGGPYEQYF. The rearrangement uses TRBV2 and TRBJ2-7, with TRBD2 identical over 8 bases. CDR1 is SNHLY and CDR2 is FYNNEI in the germline V gene. V lost 4 bases and J lost 2; bases outside the gene matches: 4. The CDR3 spans 14 residues.

This chain connects TRBV5-1 to TRBJ2-5; no firm D call. Looked up from germline, CDR1 is SGHRS and CDR2 is YFSETQ. With 3 bases removed from V and 2 bases from J, the gap between germline ends came to 14 bases. CDR3 length: 15 amino acids. The CDR3 loop reads CASSSDGTSQETQYF. The CDR3 DNA is TGCGCCAGCAGCTCGGACGGAACATCTCAAGAGACCCAGTACTTC.

This chain uses TRBV5-1 with TRBJ1-1, with D tentatively TRBD1 (6 bases). Germline V gene data show CDR1 as SGHRS and CDR2 as YFSETQ. The CDR3 extends over 16 amino acids. V was shortened by 2 bases and J by 1 base, with 15 bases between the two germline ends. The CDR3, as DNA: TGCGCCAGCAGCTTTACCTCGGGGGCGACGAACACTGAAGCTTTCTTT. It yields the protein CASSFTSGATNTEAFF.

The CDR3 DNA follows: TGCGCCAGCAGCTTGGTCATGGGGGGCTCCTACAATGAGCAGTTCTTC. Translating it yields CASSLVMGGSYNEQFF. The chain uses TRBV5-1 and TRBJ2-1, with D maybe TRBD2 (6 bases). Germline assignment: CDR1 SGHRS and CDR2 YFSETQ. The CDR3 sequence is 16 residues long. Trimming took 0 bases from V and 0 from J, leaving 10 bases between them.

V and J are TRBV30 and TRBJ2-4; perhaps TRBD1 as D (6 bases). CDR1 is GTSNPN, CDR2 SVGIG, per germline (reference sequence). The V end was cut by 5 bases, the J end by 0 bases, with 14 bases between. CDR3 length: 15 residues. This CDR3 reads CAWGRDILAKNIQYF. The CDR3 DNA sequence: TGTGCCTGGGGACGGGACATTCTAGCCAAAAACATTCAGTACTTC.

The chain joins TRBV28 to TRBJ2-5, with 14 bases lining up with TRBD2. This CDR3 comprises 16 residues. The J segment lost 4 bases and the V segment lost 5 bases, leaving 6 bases of the junction unmatched. Germline assignment: CDR1 MDHEN and CDR2 SYDVKM. DNA of the CDR3: TGTGCCAGCAGTACTCGACTAGCGGGGGGGCGAGAGACCCAGTACTTC. Its protein product is CASSTRLAGGRETQYF.

The rearrangement uses TRBV12-3 or TRBV12-4 and TRBJ2-5; D perhaps matches TRBD2 (6 bases). The germline V and J ends were trimmed by 3 bases and 2 bases, with 10 bases remaining between them. CDR3 size: 14 residues. The CDR3 nucleotides read TGTGCCAGCAGTTTCGTGGGACTTCAAGAGACCCAGTACTTC. Protein product: CASSFVGLQETQYF.

This clonotype has only one observation. The rearrangement joins TRBV6-2 or TRBV6-3 to TRBJ2-7; D not resolved. Germline lookup yields CDR1 MNHEY and CDR2 SVGEGT. V was trimmed by 5 bases and J by 0 bases, leaving 14 bases between them. This CDR3 region has 15 residues. The CDR3 DNA reads TGTGCCAGCAGTGAAAGTTGGGTCCTCTCCTACGAGCAGTACTTC. Its protein product is CASSESWVLSYEQYF.

The rearrangement joins TRBV5-4 to TRBJ2-3; 7 bases agree with TRBD2. From germline, CDR1 is SGHNT and CDR2 YYREEE (reference sequence). J gave up 1 base and V 2 bases, and 10 bases lay outside the gene matches. The CDR3 loop spans 17 amino acids. The CDR3 here is CASSFPRGGRRTDTQYF. The CDR3 coding sequence is TGTGCCAGCAGCTTCCCGAGGGGAGGGCGGCGCACAGATACGCAGTATTTT.

This clonotype has just a few counts. V and J are TRBV18 and TRBJ1-5; D is ambiguous. Deletions cut 2 bases from V and 6 bases from J, with 17 bases between. The CDR3 spans 16 residues. CDR1 is KGHSH, CDR2 LQKENI, per germline. In DNA, the CDR3 is TGTGCCAGCTCACCAATGGCCCTAGCTGCCGGTCAGCCCCAGCATTTT. It yields the protein CASSPMALAAGQPQHF.

The chain uses TRBV28 and TRBJ2-3; TRBD2 matches 8 bases. Germline-derived CDR1 and CDR2 are MDHEN and SYDVKM. J lost 4 bases, V lost 3 bases, and 6 bases had no gene match. This CDR3 is 15 amino acids long. CDR3 in DNA: TGTGCCAGCAGTTTGTCGGGGGGGCCGCCAGATACGCAGTATTTT. It is translated as CASSLSGGPPDTQYF.

The CDR3 coding sequence is TGTGCCAGCAGGAGCCTGCGACGGGACACTGAAGCTTTCTTT. Translating gives CASRSLRRDTEAFF. The chain is built from TRBV2 and TRBJ1-1; D gene uncertain. Per germline, CDR1 SNHLY and CDR2 FYNNEI. The CDR3 spans 14 residues. V was clipped by 6 bases and J by 3 bases, with 14 bases between them. The complete variable domain, with remaining parts taken from reference TRBV2 and TRBJ1-1, reads EPEVTQTPSHQVTQMGQEVILRCVPISNHLYFYWYRQILGQKVEFLVSFYNNEISEKSEIFDDQFSVERPDGSNFTLKIRSTKLEDSAMYFCASRSLRRDTEAFFGQGTRLTVV.

This clonotype was seen a few times. This chain links TRBV5-6 with TRBJ2-3, with D tentatively TRBD1 or TRBD2 (5 bases each). V gave up 4 bases and J gave up 2 bases, with 14 bases separating them. The CDR3 covers 15 residues. Per the germline V gene, CDR1 is SGHDT and CDR2 is YYEEEE. CDR3 in amino acids: CASSPGPQTTDTQYF. As DNA, the CDR3 is TGTGCCAGCAGCCCGGGACCCCAAACCACAGATACGCAGTATTTT.

The genes are TRBV5-1 and TRBJ1-5; no clear D gene. Trimming removed 3 bases at V and 4 bases at J, with 11 bases between. Germline lookup yields CDR1 SGHRS and CDR2 YFSETQ. The CDR3 is made up of 14 amino acids. The CDR3 is CASSSETANQPQHF. The CDR3 DNA is TGCGCCAGCAGCTCCGAGACCGCAAATCAGCCCCAGCATTTT. The variable domain in full, completed from reference TRBV5-1 and TRBJ1-5, reads KAGVTQTPRYLIKTRGQQVTLSCSPISGHRSVSWYQQTPGQGLQFLFEYFSETQRNKGNFPGRFSGRQFSNSRSEMNVSTLELGDSALYLCASSSETANQPQHFGDGTRLSIL.

The chain joins TRBV5-1 to TRBJ2-7; 8 nucleotides align to TRBD2. The CDR3 has 15 residues. V gave up 3 bases and J gave up 0 bases; unmatched junction bases: 5. CDR1 and CDR2 (germline): SGHRS, YFSETQ. CDR3 sequence (DNA): TGCGCCAGCAGCTCCGGGGGGGTACTCTCCTACGAGCAGTACTTC. Protein product: CASSSGGVLSYEQYF.

The rearrangement joins TRBV20-1 to TRBJ2-3, with 7 bases aligning to TRBD2. Germline V gives CDR1 DFQATT, CDR2 SNEGSKA (reference sequence). The ends lost 4 bases at V and 0 bases at J; junction bases unmatched: 4. The CDR3 totals 14 residues. This CDR3 is CSAIPSGSTDTQYF. The CDR3 DNA reads as TGCAGTGCTATTCCTAGCGGTAGCACAGATACGCAGTATTTT.

V usage is TRBV7-8 and J usage is TRBJ2-5; TRBD2 matches at 11 bases. V shed 1 base and J 5 bases; nucleotides not matched to a gene: 18. The CDR3 is 20 amino acids. Looked up from germline, CDR1 is SGHVS and CDR2 is FQNEAQ. The CDR3 region is CASSLEVPGGLAASRETQYF. Written as DNA, the CDR3 is TGTGCCAGCAGCTTAGAGGTCCCTGGGGGACTAGCGGCCTCGCGGGAGACCCAGTACTTC.

The V and J genes are TRBV10-3 and TRBJ1-5, with D maybe TRBD1 (5 bases). Per germline, CDR1 ENHRY and CDR2 SYGVKD. The CDR3 loop spans 13 amino acids. V shed 10 bases and J shed 2 bases, with 12 bases lying between them. CDR3 in DNA: TGTGCCACCTCACAGGTGGGCAATCAGCCCCAGCATTTT. This translates into CATSQVGNQPQHF.